This note documents a single T cell receptor beta chain sequence. Its antigen is unknown. Sequencing was carried out with a NextSeq 550. The Human TCR Profiling Kit (MiLaboratory) was used to prepare UMI-labeled 5' RACE TRB cDNA libraries. The full amount of extracted RNA was used for cDNA synthesis, and the full amount of resulting cDNA was used for PCR amplification. Libraries were prepared in parallel with an identical number of PCR cycles. Processing in the source paper ran as follows. With a minimum of two reads required per UMI, MIGEC and MiXCR pulled out about 50,000 +/- 10,000 unique UMI-labeled TRB cDNA molecules from each library. Each library averaged approximately 40,000 +/- 10,000 functional in-frame TRB CDR3 nucleotide clonotypes without stop codons. Diversity metrics, including normalized Shannon-Wiener and Chao1, were computed in VDJtools after downsampling to 5000 UMI-labeled TRB molecules per sample. For the central five CDR3 residues, VDJtools calculated physicochemical properties weighted by clonotype size, namely interaction energy, strength, volume and Kidera factor 4. Reprocessed by TCRdb, the reads give a single entry per CDR3 protein sequence, without DNA. None of the V and J calls come from the authors' own analysis; TCRdb made them. The table for this sample records tens of thousands of distinct CDR3 sequences. Of the sample, about 1.4% is held by the ten largest clones.

This sample is part of a study of CXCR3-negative and CXCR3-positive naive CD8 T cells (dated by TCRdb to 2018 to 2020). Regarding the complete study: In total, some 150 million TRB reads were obtained, corresponding to roughly 1.5 +/- 0.3 million reads per library. For the TRBV-TRBJ cluster analysis, the naive subsets came from a handful of donors, while the memory cells came from 3 donors. Diversity and physicochemical repertoire analyses were performed on around ten donors pooled from two independent experiments.

For every CD8+ T cell subset, approximately 300,000 cells were flow-sorted straight into RLT lysis buffer, and each subset was sorted in triplicate. To keep memory contaminants out, a stringent definition of naive CD8+ T cells was applied: CD45RO-CCR7+CD27+CD95-. Peripheral blood mononuclear cells were isolated from buffy coats using standard density gradient centrifugation. A FACSAria III was used to flow-sort naive CD8+ T cells into CXCR3-negative and CXCR3-positive populations. An RNeasy Mini Kit was used to extract total RNA from the sorted cells. The paper as a whole reports these results and caveats: Comparably high repertoire diversity was found in both naive subsets, whereas much lower repertoire diversity was found in memory CD8+ T cells. Similar TRBV-TRBJ usage was shown by naive CXCR3-negative and CXCR3-positive cells from the same donor, whereas distinct patterns were shown by memory cells. Because surface CD5, which has been linked to self-reactivity in mice, was comparable between naive subsets, TCR interaction strength was also inferred from TRB CDR3 physicochemical properties. Compared with CXCR3-negative naive cells, CXCR3-positive naive cells had TRB CDR3s with higher hydrophobicity (lower Kidera factor 4), lower energy, and higher strength and volume indices. CXCR3 expression partially decreased after cryopreservation, so most assays used freshly isolated PBMCs.

The CDR3 holds 13 amino acids from the cysteine to the phenylalanine. The DNA sequence is not available. The V and J genes are TRBV12-3 or TRBV12-4 and TRBJ2-5; TCRdb selects TRBD2, and the lack of DNA leaves this call unchecked. Sequencing was carried out using naive CXCR3- CD8+ T cells from blood. The cell subset or site label, read with the paper, signifies: CD45RO-CCR7+CD27+CD95- naive CD8+ T cells lacking CXCR3 (TNR3-). The receptor was derived from a human donor in good health. Some clones in this sample may be carry-over from other donors' samples. CDR3 sequence: CASSEGPSETQYF.